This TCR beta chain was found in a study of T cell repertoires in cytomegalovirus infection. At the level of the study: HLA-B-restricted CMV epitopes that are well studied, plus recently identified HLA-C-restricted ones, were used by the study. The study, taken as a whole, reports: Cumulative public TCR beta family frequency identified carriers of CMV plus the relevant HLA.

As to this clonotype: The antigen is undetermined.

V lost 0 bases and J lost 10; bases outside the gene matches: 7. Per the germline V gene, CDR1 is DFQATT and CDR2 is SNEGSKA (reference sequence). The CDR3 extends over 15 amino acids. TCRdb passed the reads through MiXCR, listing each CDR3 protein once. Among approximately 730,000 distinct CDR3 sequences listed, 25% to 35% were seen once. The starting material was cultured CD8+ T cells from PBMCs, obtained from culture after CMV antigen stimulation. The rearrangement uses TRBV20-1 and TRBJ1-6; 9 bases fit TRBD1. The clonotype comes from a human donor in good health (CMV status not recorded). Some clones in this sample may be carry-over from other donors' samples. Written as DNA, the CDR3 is TGCAGTGCTAGAGATTATACAGGGGGCTTGTCACCCCTCCACTTT. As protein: CSARDYTGGLSPLHF.